The rows below give T cell receptor beta chains drawn from one sample of a study of cytomegalovirus exposure and HLA in healthy donors. Method: immunoSEQ multiplex PCR; TCRdb's copy keeps in-frame clones and lacks some. The sample lists approximately 290,000 clones; 75% to 85% were seen once. The sequencing sample was made of PBMCs. These receptor sequences come from a girl aged 2 to 9 in good health and CMV-seronegative. Both conserved end residues are part of each CDR3. The order of the fields is V gene, J gene, D gene, clone size, CDR3 DNA, CDR3 protein. D genes are given only for firm matches. The size field is filled for only some rows; it gives once, few, many or a size class.

v_gene: TRBV5-1
j_gene: TRBJ2-1
d_gene: TRBD2
abundance: NA
CDR3nt: TGCGCCAGCAGCCACCCGACTAGCGGGGGGGATAATGAGCAGTTCTTC
CDR3aa: CASSHPTSGGDNEQFF

v_gene: TRBV10-3
j_gene: TRBJ1-1
d_gene: NA
abundance: few
CDR3nt: TGTGCCATCGCAGGGAACACTGAAGCTTTCTTT
CDR3aa: CAIAGNTEAFF

v_gene: TRBV5-1
j_gene: TRBJ1-2
d_gene: TRBD1
abundance: NA
CDR3nt: TGCGCCAGCAGCTTGGGACAGGGAGACTATGGCTACACCTTC
CDR3aa: CASSLGQGDYGYTF

v_gene: TRBV7-9
j_gene: TRBJ2-5
d_gene: NA
abundance: NA
CDR3nt: TGTGCCAGCAGCCTCACCAGGGAAGCTCAAGAGACCCAGTACTTC
CDR3aa: CASSLTREAQETQYF

v_gene: TRBV18
j_gene: TRBJ2-3
d_gene: TRBD1
abundance: NA
CDR3nt: TGTGCCAGCTCACGGACGACAGGGGGCACAGATACGCAGTATTTT
CDR3aa: CASSRTTGGTDTQYF

v_gene: TRBV6-1
j_gene: TRBJ2-7
d_gene: NA
abundance: NA
CDR3nt: TGTGCCAGCAGTGAATATGCGGAATCCTACGAGCAGTACTTC
CDR3aa: CASSEYAESYEQYF

v_gene: TRBV28
j_gene: TRBJ2-2
d_gene: NA
abundance: NA
CDR3nt: TGTGCCAGCAGTTCTCAGGGGTGGACCGGGGAGCTGTTTTTT
CDR3aa: CASSSQGWTGELFF

v_gene: TRBV7-8
j_gene: TRBJ2-7
d_gene: NA
abundance: NA
CDR3nt: TGTGCCAGCAGCTCGTACTCCTACGAGCAGTACTTC
CDR3aa: CASSSYSYEQYF

v_gene: TRBV9
j_gene: TRBJ1-4
d_gene: TRBD1
abundance: NA
CDR3nt: TGTGCCAGCAGCACTGCCGGGACAGGAGGGATAGTGAATGAAAAACTGTTTTTT
CDR3aa: CASSTAGTGGIVNEKLFF

v_gene: TRBV7-9
j_gene: TRBJ2-7
d_gene: TRBD1
abundance: few
CDR3nt: TGTGCCAGCAGCTTAGGCCGGACAGGTCGTTCCGAGCAGTACTTC
CDR3aa: CASSLGRTGRSEQYF

v_gene: TRBV27
j_gene: TRBJ2-2
d_gene: TRBD1
abundance: once
CDR3nt: TGTGCCAGCAGGGTGGGGCTCAGACAGGGGGCGTACACCGGGGAGCTGTTTTTT
CDR3aa: CASRVGLRQGAYTGELFF

v_gene: TRBV28
j_gene: TRBJ1-1
d_gene: NA
abundance: NA
CDR3nt: TGTGCCAGCAGTTTATTCGAAGGGGCAAACACTGAAGCTTTCTTT
CDR3aa: CASSLFEGANTEAFF

v_gene: TRBV4-1
j_gene: TRBJ2-7
d_gene: TRBD2
abundance: NA
CDR3nt: TGCGCCAGCAGCCACCGACTAGCGGGAGACTACGAGCAGTACTTC
CDR3aa: CASSHRLAGDYEQYF

v_gene: TRBV27
j_gene: TRBJ2-1
d_gene: TRBD2
abundance: NA
CDR3nt: TGTGCCAGCAGTTTATTTCTAGCGGGGTTGTACAATGAGCAGTTCTTC
CDR3aa: CASSLFLAGLYNEQFF

v_gene: TRBV7-3
j_gene: TRBJ2-6
d_gene: NA
abundance: few
CDR3nt: TGTGCCAGCAGCCCCCTCCGGGGCTCTGGGGCCAACGTCCTGACTTTC
CDR3aa: CASSPLRGSGANVLTF

v_gene: TRBV5-1
j_gene: TRBJ2-7
d_gene: TRBD1
abundance: NA
CDR3nt: TGCGCCAGCAGCTTGGGTAGGGACAGGGTATCGTACGAGCAGTACTTC
CDR3aa: CASSLGRDRVSYEQYF

v_gene: TRBV29-1
j_gene: TRBJ1-1
d_gene: TRBD1
abundance: NA
CDR3nt: TGCAGCTCACAGGGGGGACGAGCTGAAGCTTTCTTT
CDR3aa: CSSQGGRAEAFF

v_gene: TRBV5-1
j_gene: TRBJ2-1
d_gene: TRBD2
abundance: few
CDR3nt: TGCGCCAGCAGCTCCCGGGGGGGATACTACAATGAGCAGTTCTTC
CDR3aa: CASSSRGGYYNEQFF

v_gene: TRBV9
j_gene: TRBJ2-5
d_gene: TRBD1
abundance: NA
CDR3nt: TGTGCCAGCAGCGTAACTACAGGGGGCAGAGAGACCCAGTACTTC
CDR3aa: CASSVTTGGRETQYF

v_gene: TRBV9
j_gene: TRBJ2-3
d_gene: TRBD2
abundance: once
CDR3nt: TGTGCCAGCACGCCTAGCGGAAGCACAGATACGCAGTATTTT
CDR3aa: CASTPSGSTDTQYF

v_gene: TRBV29-1
j_gene: TRBJ1-1
d_gene: NA
abundance: NA
CDR3nt: TGCAGCGATCAAACGGGAGCTTTCTTT
CDR3aa: CSDQTGAFF

v_gene: TRBV19
j_gene: TRBJ2-3
d_gene: NA
abundance: NA
CDR3nt: TGTGCCAGTAGCATAGTAGCGGATTCTAGCACAGATACGCAGTATTTT
CDR3aa: CASSIVADSSTDTQYF

v_gene: TRBV5-4
j_gene: TRBJ2-3
d_gene: TRBD2
abundance: few
CDR3nt: TGTGCCAGCAGCTTGGGTCTAGCGGGGGGCCCCACAGATACGCAGTATTTT
CDR3aa: CASSLGLAGGPTDTQYF

v_gene: TRBV6-6
j_gene: TRBJ1-6
d_gene: NA
abundance: few
CDR3nt: TGTGCCAGCAGTCCTTACAGGGCCCCTGATCCCCTCCACTTT
CDR3aa: CASSPYRAPDPLHF

v_gene: TRBV7-9
j_gene: TRBJ1-5
d_gene: NA
abundance: NA
CDR3nt: TGTGCCAGCAGCTTAGGAGGGGAGGGCCAGCCCCAGCATTTT
CDR3aa: CASSLGGEGQPQHF

v_gene: TRBV7-9
j_gene: TRBJ1-2
d_gene: NA
abundance: NA
CDR3nt: TGTGCCAGCAGCTTAGAGGGACTTCCAGTTAGATATGGCTACACCTTC
CDR3aa: CASSLEGLPVRYGYTF

v_gene: TRBV11-1
j_gene: TRBJ2-7
d_gene: TRBD1
abundance: NA
CDR3nt: TGTGCCAGCAGCGAGATATTGGCCGGACAGGGAATCTACGAGCAGTACTTC
CDR3aa: CASSEILAGQGIYEQYF

v_gene: TRBV7-8
j_gene: TRBJ1-3
d_gene: NA
abundance: NA
CDR3nt: TGTGCCAGCAGCCCCGTGGAGGTTCTGAACACCATATATTTT
CDR3aa: CASSPVEVLNTIYF

v_gene: TRBV11-1
j_gene: TRBJ1-1
d_gene: TRBD1
abundance: NA
CDR3nt: TGTGCCAGCAGCCACAGGGGGCCGATGAACACTGAAGCTTTCTTT
CDR3aa: CASSHRGPMNTEAFF

v_gene: TRBV6-5
j_gene: TRBJ1-1
d_gene: NA
abundance: NA
CDR3nt: TGTGCCAGCAGTTACGTTCAGGAACGCACTGAAGCTTTCTTT
CDR3aa: CASSYVQERTEAFF

v_gene: TRBV9
j_gene: TRBJ2-1
d_gene: NA
abundance: few
CDR3nt: TGTGCCAGCAGCGTATTTCTCTACAATGAGCAGTTCTTC
CDR3aa: CASSVFLYNEQFF

v_gene: TRBV29-1
j_gene: TRBJ1-3
d_gene: NA
abundance: NA
CDR3nt: TGCAGCGTTGTTTATCCTGGAAACACCATATATTTT
CDR3aa: CSVVYPGNTIYF

v_gene: TRBV2
j_gene: TRBJ1-1
d_gene: NA
abundance: NA
CDR3nt: TGTGCCAGCAGTGAATACCCCGCGGGCACTGAAGCTTTCTTT
CDR3aa: CASSEYPAGTEAFF

v_gene: TRBV15
j_gene: TRBJ1-1
d_gene: TRBD1
abundance: NA
CDR3nt: TGTGCCACCAGGGACAGGGCTAAATACACTGAAGCTTTCTTT
CDR3aa: CATRDRAKYTEAFF

v_gene: TRBV5-1
j_gene: TRBJ1-1
d_gene: TRBD1
abundance: NA
CDR3nt: TGCGCCAGCAGGTCAGGGGGGAACACTGAAGCTTTCTTT
CDR3aa: CASRSGGNTEAFF

v_gene: TRBV10-2
j_gene: TRBJ2-5
d_gene: TRBD2
abundance: NA
CDR3nt: TGCGCCAGCAGTGAGATTGTCCTCTTAGTAGTCAACAGCGGGGGGAAAAAAGAGACCCAGTACTTC
CDR3aa: CASSEIVLLVVNSGGKKETQYF

v_gene: TRBV5-1
j_gene: TRBJ1-1
d_gene: NA
abundance: NA
CDR3nt: TGCGCCAGCAGTGCGTCGCTATTTGAGAACACTGAAGCTTTCTTT
CDR3aa: CASSASLFENTEAFF

v_gene: TRBV2
j_gene: TRBJ2-5
d_gene: NA
abundance: NA
CDR3nt: TGTGCCAGCAGAGGGGGGGGCGGGACCCAGTACTTC
CDR3aa: CASRGGGGTQYF

v_gene: TRBV6-5
j_gene: TRBJ2-5
d_gene: TRBD2
abundance: NA
CDR3nt: TGTGCCAGCAGTGTCGCGGGGGGGAGGGAAGAGACCCAGTACTTC
CDR3aa: CASSVAGGREETQYF

v_gene: TRBV7-9
j_gene: TRBJ1-4
d_gene: NA
abundance: NA
CDR3nt: TGTGCCAGCAGCCCCCACAGGGACGCAACTAATGAAAAACTGTTTTTT
CDR3aa: CASSPHRDATNEKLFF

v_gene: TRBV5-8
j_gene: TRBJ2-4
d_gene: NA
abundance: NA
CDR3nt: TGTGCCAGCAGCTCGGAGGAAAGGAACATTCAGTACTTC
CDR3aa: CASSSEERNIQYF

v_gene: TRBV9
j_gene: TRBJ2-1
d_gene: TRBD2
abundance: NA
CDR3nt: TGTGCCAGCAGCGTAAGAAGTAGCGGGAGCAATGAGCAGTTCTTC
CDR3aa: CASSVRSSGSNEQFF

v_gene: TRBV6-5
j_gene: TRBJ1-2
d_gene: NA
abundance: NA
CDR3nt: TGTGCCAGCAGCATCTCAGTTCGTGGCAGATATGGCTACACCTTC
CDR3aa: CASSISVRGRYGYTF

v_gene: TRBV4-1
j_gene: TRBJ2-5
d_gene: TRBD2
abundance: NA
CDR3nt: TGCGCCAGCAGCCATACTAGCGGGAGGGCCCAAGAGACCCAGTACTTC
CDR3aa: CASSHTSGRAQETQYF

v_gene: TRBV6-5
j_gene: TRBJ1-2
d_gene: NA
abundance: once
CDR3nt: TGTGCCAGCAGTTACGGGGATCGGGGGGGCTACACCTTC
CDR3aa: CASSYGDRGGYTF

v_gene: TRBV2
j_gene: TRBJ2-7
d_gene: TRBD1
abundance: NA
CDR3nt: TGTGCCAACCAGCGGGGACAGGGGTCCTACGAGCAGTACTTC
CDR3aa: CANQRGQGSYEQYF

v_gene: TRBV27
j_gene: TRBJ1-1
d_gene: NA
abundance: NA
CDR3nt: TGTGCCAGCAGTTTAATTTCAGGAAGAGACACTGAAGCTTTCTTT
CDR3aa: CASSLISGRDTEAFF

v_gene: TRBV21-1
j_gene: TRBJ2-7
d_gene: NA
abundance: NA
CDR3nt: TGTGCCAGCAGCAAAGCGGGCAGAACCTCCTACGAGCAGTACTTC
CDR3aa: CASSKAGRTSYEQYF

v_gene: TRBV9
j_gene: TRBJ1-4
d_gene: TRBD1
abundance: once
CDR3nt: TGTGCCAGCAGCGAGGGACAGCGATCGCTCTTTAATGAAAAACTGTTTTTT
CDR3aa: CASSEGQRSLFNEKLFF

v_gene: TRBV18
j_gene: TRBJ2-2
d_gene: TRBD2
abundance: once
CDR3nt: TGTGCCAGCTCAGCAGCAGCGGGGGTGATCACCGGGGAGCTGTTTTTT
CDR3aa: CASSAAAGVITGELFF

v_gene: TRBV2
j_gene: TRBJ2-7
d_gene: NA
abundance: NA
CDR3nt: TGTGCCAGCAGGACCGACAGTTTCTGGTACGAGCAGTACTTC
CDR3aa: CASRTDSFWYEQYF

v_gene: TRBV6-1
j_gene: TRBJ2-3
d_gene: NA
abundance: NA
CDR3nt: TGTGCCAGCAGTGAGAGGGAAAGGGGCACAGATACGCAGTATTTT
CDR3aa: CASSERERGTDTQYF

v_gene: TRBV7-2
j_gene: TRBJ2-7
d_gene: NA
abundance: once
CDR3nt: TGTGCCAGCATCAGGGGGGCAGGGGCCCCAACTGGGGAGCAGTACTTC
CDR3aa: CASIRGAGAPTGEQYF

v_gene: TRBV29-1
j_gene: TRBJ2-7
d_gene: NA
abundance: NA
CDR3nt: TGCAGCGTTGTTACTAGTTACTACGAGCAGTACTTC
CDR3aa: CSVVTSYYEQYF

v_gene: TRBV10-2
j_gene: TRBJ2-7
d_gene: NA
abundance: NA
CDR3nt: TGCGCCAGCAGTGAGTCTTCGTACGAGCAGTACTTC
CDR3aa: CASSESSYEQYF